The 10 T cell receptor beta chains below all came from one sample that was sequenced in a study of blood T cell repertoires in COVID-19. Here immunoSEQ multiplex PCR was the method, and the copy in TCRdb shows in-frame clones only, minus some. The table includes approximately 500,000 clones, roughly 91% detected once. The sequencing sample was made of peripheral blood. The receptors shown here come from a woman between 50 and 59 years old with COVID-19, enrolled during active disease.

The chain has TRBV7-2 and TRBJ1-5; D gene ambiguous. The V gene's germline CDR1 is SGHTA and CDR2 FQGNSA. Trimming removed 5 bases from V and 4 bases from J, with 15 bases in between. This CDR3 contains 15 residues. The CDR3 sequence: CASSPLRAGNQPQHF. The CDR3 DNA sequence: TGTGCCAGCAGCCCCCTGAGGGCTGGGAATCAGCCCCAGCATTTT. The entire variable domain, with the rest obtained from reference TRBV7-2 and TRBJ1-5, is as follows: GAGVSQSPSNKVTEKGKDVELRCDPISGHTALYWYRQSLGQGLEFLIYFQGNSAPDKSGLPSDRFSAERTGGSVSTLTIQRTQQEDSAVYLCASSPLRAGNQPQHFGDGTRLSIL.

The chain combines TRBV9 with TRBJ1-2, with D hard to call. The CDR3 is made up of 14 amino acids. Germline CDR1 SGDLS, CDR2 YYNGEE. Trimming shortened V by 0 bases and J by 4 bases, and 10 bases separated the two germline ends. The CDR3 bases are TGTGCCAGCAGCGTAGAGGAGCGGGGCTATGGCTACACCTTC. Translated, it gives CASSVEERGYGYTF.

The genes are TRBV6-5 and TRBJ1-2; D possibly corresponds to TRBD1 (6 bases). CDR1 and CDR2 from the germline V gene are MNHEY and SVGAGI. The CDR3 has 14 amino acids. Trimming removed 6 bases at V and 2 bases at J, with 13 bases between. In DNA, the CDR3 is TGTGCCAGCAGGATACAGGGAATAAACTATGGCTACACCTTC. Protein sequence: CASRIQGINYGYTF.

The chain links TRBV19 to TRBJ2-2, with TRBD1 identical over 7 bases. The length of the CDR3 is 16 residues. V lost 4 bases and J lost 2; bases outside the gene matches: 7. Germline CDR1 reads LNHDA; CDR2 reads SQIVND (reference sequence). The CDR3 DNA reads TGTGCCAGTAGTAACTTCGGGACAGAAAACACCGGGGAGCTGTTTTTT. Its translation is CASSNFGTENTGELFF.

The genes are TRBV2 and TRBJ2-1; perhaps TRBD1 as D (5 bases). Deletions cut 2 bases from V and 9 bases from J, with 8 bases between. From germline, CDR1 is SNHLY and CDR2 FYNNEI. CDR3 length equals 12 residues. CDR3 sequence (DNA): TGTGCCAGCAGTGAACTTAGGGGTGAGCAGTTCTTC. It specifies CASSELRGEQFF.

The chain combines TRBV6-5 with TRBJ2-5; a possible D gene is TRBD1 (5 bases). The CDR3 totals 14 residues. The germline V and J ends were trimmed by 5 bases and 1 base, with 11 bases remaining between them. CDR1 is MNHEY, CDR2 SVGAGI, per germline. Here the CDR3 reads CASSRQLAQETQYF. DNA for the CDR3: TGTGCCAGCAGTCGACAGCTTGCCCAAGAGACCCAGTACTTC.

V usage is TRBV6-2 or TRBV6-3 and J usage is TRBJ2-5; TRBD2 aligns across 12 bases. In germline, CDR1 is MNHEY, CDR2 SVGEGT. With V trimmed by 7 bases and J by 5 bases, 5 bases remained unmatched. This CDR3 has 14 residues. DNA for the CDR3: TGTGCCAGCAACCCTAGCGGGGGGGCCGAGACCCAGTACTTC. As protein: CASNPSGGAETQYF.

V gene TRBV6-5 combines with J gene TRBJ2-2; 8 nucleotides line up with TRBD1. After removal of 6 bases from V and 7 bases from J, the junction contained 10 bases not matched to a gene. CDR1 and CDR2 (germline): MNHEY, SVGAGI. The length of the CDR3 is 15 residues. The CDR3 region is CASRRQGARGGELFF. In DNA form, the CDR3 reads TGTGCCAGCAGACGCCAGGGGGCGCGGGGCGGGGAGCTGTTTTTT.

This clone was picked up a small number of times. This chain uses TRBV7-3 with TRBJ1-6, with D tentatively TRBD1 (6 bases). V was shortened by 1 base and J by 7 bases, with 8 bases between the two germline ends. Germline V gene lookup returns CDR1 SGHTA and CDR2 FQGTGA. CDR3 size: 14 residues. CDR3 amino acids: CASSLNRENSPLHF. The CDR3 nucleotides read TGTGCCAGCAGCTTAAACAGGGAAAATTCACCCCTCCACTTT.

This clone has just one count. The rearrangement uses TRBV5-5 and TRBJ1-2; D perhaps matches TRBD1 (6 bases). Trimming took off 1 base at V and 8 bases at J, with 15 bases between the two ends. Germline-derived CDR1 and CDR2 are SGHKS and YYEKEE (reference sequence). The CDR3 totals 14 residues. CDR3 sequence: CASSLRRGRLGYTF. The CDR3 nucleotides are TGTGCCAGCAGCTTGCGCAGGGGACGGCTGGGCTACACCTTC.